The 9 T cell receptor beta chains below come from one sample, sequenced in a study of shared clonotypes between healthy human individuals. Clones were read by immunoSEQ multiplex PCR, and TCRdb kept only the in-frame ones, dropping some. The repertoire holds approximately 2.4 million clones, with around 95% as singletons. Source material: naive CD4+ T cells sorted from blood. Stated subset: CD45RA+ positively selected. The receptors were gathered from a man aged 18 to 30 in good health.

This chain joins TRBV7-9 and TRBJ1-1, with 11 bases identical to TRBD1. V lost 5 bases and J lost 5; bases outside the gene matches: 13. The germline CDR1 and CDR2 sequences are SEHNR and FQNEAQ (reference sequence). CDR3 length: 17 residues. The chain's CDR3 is CASSVYLDRGRGTEAFF. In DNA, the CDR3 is TGTGCCAGCAGCGTCTACCTGGACAGGGGGCGCGGGACTGAAGCTTTCTTT. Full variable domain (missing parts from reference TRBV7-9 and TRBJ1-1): DTGVSQNPRHKITKRGQNVTFRCDPISEHNRLYWYRQTLGQGPEFLTYFQNEAQLEKSRLLSDRFSAERPKGSFSTLEIQRTEQGDSAMYLCASSVYLDRGRGTEAFFGQGTRLTVV.

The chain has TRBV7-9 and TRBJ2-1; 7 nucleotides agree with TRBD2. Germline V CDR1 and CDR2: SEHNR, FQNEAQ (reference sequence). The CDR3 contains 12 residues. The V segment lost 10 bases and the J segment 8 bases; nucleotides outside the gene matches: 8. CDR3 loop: CATTRLADEQFF. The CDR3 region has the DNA TGTGCCACCACTCGACTAGCCGATGAGCAGTTCTTC.

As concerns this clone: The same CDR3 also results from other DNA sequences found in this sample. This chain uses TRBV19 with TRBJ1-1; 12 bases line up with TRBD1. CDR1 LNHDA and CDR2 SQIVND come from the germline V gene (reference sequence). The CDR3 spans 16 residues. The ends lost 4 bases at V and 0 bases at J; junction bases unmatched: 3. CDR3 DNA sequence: TGTGCCAGTAGTAGGGGACAGGGGGCCCTGAACACTGAAGCTTTCTTT. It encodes CASSRGQGALNTEAFF.

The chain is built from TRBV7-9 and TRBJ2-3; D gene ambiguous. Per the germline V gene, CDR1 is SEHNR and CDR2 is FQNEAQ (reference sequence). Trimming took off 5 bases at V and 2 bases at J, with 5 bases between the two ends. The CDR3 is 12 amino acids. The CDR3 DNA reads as TGTGCCAGCAGCGCCCTCACAGATACGCAGTATTTT. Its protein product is CASSALTDTQYF.

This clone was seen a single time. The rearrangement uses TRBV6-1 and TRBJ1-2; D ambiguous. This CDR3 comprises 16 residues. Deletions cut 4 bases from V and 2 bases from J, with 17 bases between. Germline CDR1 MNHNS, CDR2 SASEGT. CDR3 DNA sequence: TGTGCCAGCAGTGGAGGTTCCGGGGTTACAAACTATGGCTACACCTTC. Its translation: CASSGGSGVTNYGYTF.

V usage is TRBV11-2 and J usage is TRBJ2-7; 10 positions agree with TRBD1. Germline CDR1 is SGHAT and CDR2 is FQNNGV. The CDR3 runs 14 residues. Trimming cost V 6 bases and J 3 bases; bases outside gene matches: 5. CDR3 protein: CASRRTGGFYEQYF. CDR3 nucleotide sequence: TGTGCCAGCAGACGGACAGGGGGGTTCTACGAGCAGTACTTC.

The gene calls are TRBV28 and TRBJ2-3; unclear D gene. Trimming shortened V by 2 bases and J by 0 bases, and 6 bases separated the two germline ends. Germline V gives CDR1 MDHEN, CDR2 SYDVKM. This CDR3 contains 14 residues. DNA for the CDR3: TGTGCCAGCAGTTTACATACTAGCACAGATACGCAGTATTTT. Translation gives CASSLHTSTDTQYF. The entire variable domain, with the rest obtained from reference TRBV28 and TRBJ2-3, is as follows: DVKVTQSSRYLVKRTGEKVFLECVQDMDHENMFWYRQDPGLGLRLIYFSYDVKMKEKGDIPEGYSVSREKKERFSLILESASTNQTSMYLCASSLHTSTDTQYFGPGTRLTVL.

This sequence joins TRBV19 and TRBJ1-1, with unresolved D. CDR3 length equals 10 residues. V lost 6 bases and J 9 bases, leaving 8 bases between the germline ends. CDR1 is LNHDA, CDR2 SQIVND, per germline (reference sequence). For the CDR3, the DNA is TGTGCCAGTAGCGACCAGAAAGCTTTCTTT. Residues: CASSDQKAFF.

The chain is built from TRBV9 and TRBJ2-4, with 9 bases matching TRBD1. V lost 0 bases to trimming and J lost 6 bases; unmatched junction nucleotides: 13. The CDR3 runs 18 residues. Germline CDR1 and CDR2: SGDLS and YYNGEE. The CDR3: CASSVDGTGTGWGNIQYF. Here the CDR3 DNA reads TGTGCCAGCAGCGTAGACGGGACAGGGACGGGATGGGGAAACATTCAGTACTTC.